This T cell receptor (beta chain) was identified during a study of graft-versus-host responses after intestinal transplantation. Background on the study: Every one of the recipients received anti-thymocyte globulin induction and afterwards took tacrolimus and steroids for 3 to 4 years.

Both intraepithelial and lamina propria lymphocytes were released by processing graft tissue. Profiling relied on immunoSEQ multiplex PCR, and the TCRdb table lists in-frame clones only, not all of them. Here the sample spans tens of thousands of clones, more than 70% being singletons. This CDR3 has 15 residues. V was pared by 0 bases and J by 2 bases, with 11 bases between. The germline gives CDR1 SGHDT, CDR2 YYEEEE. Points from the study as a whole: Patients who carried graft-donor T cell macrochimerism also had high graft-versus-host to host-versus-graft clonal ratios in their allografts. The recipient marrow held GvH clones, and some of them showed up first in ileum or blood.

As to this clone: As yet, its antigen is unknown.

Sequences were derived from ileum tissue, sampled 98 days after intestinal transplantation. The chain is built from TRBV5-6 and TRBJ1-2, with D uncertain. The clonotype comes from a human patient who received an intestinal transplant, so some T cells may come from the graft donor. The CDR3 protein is CASSLVGILNYGYTF. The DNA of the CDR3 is TGTGCCAGCAGCTTGGTAGGGATCCTCAACTATGGCTACACCTTC.